The 32 T cell receptor beta chains given below trace back to one sample, sequenced in a study of shared T cell receptors in the human thymus. Profiled with immunoSEQ multiplex PCR; TCRdb holds only in-frame clones, not every one. The sample includes approximately 730,000 clones, 80% to 90% seen only once; the top ten take 0.0095% to 0.011%. These data were also filed under a second study, of human thymus T cells.

Specimen: thymocytes. Every receptor here comes from a girl under three years old with a congenital heart defect.

This chain links TRBV25-1 with TRBJ1-1; unclear D gene. Trimming shortened V by 1 base and J by 0 bases, and 12 bases separated the two germline ends. This CDR3 is built from 16 residues. The germline V gene has CDR1 MGHDK and CDR2 SYGVNS. DNA of the CDR3: TGTGCCAGCAGTGAATTTAGCAACGGCATGAACACTGAAGCTTTCTTT. Protein product: CASSEFSNGMNTEAFF.

The chain employs TRBV7-2 and TRBJ1-6; D not certain. This CDR3 has 14 amino acids. The V gene lost 7 bases and the J gene lost 10 bases, with 17 bases spanning the gap. CDR1 and CDR2 (germline): SGHTA, FQGNSA. CDR3 nucleotides: TGTGCCAGCAACTGTGCCCGGGAAAGGTCACCCCTCCACTTT. Translating it yields CASNCARERSPLHF.

The CDR3 coding sequence is TGTGCCAGCAGCTTAGCCCCTAGCGGGGGGGATGAGACCCAGTACTTC. This encodes CASSLAPSGGDETQYF. The rearrangement joins TRBV11-2 to TRBJ2-5; 12 bases are shared with TRBD2. The germline CDR1 and CDR2 sequences are SGHAT and FQNNGV. Trimming at V came to 1 base and at J to 5 bases, leaving 5 bases not matched to a gene. The CDR3 covers 16 residues. Using reference TRBV11-2 and TRBJ2-5 for the parts outside the CDR3, the full variable domain is EAGVAQSPRYKIIEKRQSVAFWCNPISGHATLYWYQQILGQGPKLLIQFQNNGVVDDSQLPKDRFSAERLKGVDSTLKIQPAKLEDSAVYLCASSLAPSGGDETQYFGPGTRLLVL.

The rearrangement uses TRBV20-1 and TRBJ2-1, with D unresolved. Germline V gene sequence: CDR1 DFQATT, CDR2 SNEGSKA (reference sequence). V was clipped by 5 bases and J by 6 bases, with 8 bases between them. The CDR3 is 11 amino acids. The CDR3 sequence is CSAPPVNEQFF. Written as DNA, the CDR3 is TGCAGTGCTCCCCCTGTCAATGAGCAGTTCTTC.

V usage is TRBV5-1 and J usage is TRBJ2-3; 13 bases agree with TRBD2. This CDR3 contains 16 residues. Germline V CDR1 and CDR2: SGHRS, YFSETQ. V shed 4 bases and J 6 bases; nucleotides not matched to a gene: 8. As DNA, the CDR3 is TGCGCCAGCAGCCTCCCACTAGCGGGGGGGCCTGATACGCAGTATTTT. This encodes CASSLPLAGGPDTQYF.

This chain connects TRBV19 to TRBJ1-5, with 9 nucleotides matching TRBD1. The V gene's germline CDR1 is LNHDA and CDR2 SQIVND (reference sequence). The CDR3 runs to 16 residues. J gave up 9 bases and V 3 bases, and 12 bases lay outside the gene matches. The CDR3 loop is CASSISTGGDQWPQHF. The CDR3 bases are TGTGCCAGTAGTATTTCGACAGGGGGGGATCAGTGGCCCCAGCATTTT.

This clone has a handful of counts. The rearrangement links TRBV27 to TRBJ1-6; 7 bases agree with TRBD1. Trimming took 4 bases from V and 10 from J; bases not matched to a gene: 22. This CDR3 spans 19 amino acids. Germline CDR1 reads MNHEY; CDR2 reads SMNVEV (reference sequence). The CDR3 sequence: CASSYFPAGTEGTRSPLHF. The CDR3 nucleotides read TGTGCCAGCAGTTATTTTCCGGCTGGGACAGAGGGGACGAGATCACCCCTCCACTTT.

The CDR3 sequence: CASSPAQATHNEQFF. The CDR3 DNA is TGTGCCAGCTCACCAGCCCAGGCGACACACAATGAGCAGTTCTTC. The gene calls are TRBV18 and TRBJ2-1; unclear D gene. This CDR3 region has 15 residues. Between the trimmed V and J ends, which lost 2 bases and 5 bases, there was a span of 13 bases. Germline lookup yields CDR1 KGHSH and CDR2 LQKENI.

The rearrangement uses TRBV19 and TRBJ1-4, with TRBD1 as a possible D gene (5 bases). The germline V gene has CDR1 LNHDA and CDR2 SQIVND (reference sequence). The CDR3 extends over 13 amino acids. The ends were cut back, 3 bases at V and 7 bases at J, with 9 bases in the middle. CDR3 sequence: CASSMAGREKLFF. In nucleotides, the CDR3 is TGTGCCAGTAGTATGGCGGGGCGTGAAAAACTGTTTTTT.

The V gene is TRBV5-1, the J gene TRBJ2-5, with 8 nucleotides matching TRBD2. Germline lookup yields CDR1 SGHRS and CDR2 YFSETQ. CDR3 size: 18 residues. V trimming: 1 base; J trimming: 1 base; junction bases outside the gene matches: 12. The CDR3, as DNA: TGCGCCAGCAGCTTGATAAATTGGGTCGGGGGGGCCCAAGAGACCCAGTACTTC. Protein sequence: CASSLINWVGGAQETQYF.

This chain uses TRBV9 with TRBJ1-6, with D possibly TRBD1 on 6 matching bases. V was shortened by 0 bases and J by 6 bases, with 10 bases between the two germline ends. The CDR3 contains 15 residues. CDR1 and CDR2 (germline): SGDLS, YYNGEE. This CDR3 reads CASSVEAGANSPLHF. CDR3 nucleotides: TGTGCCAGCAGCGTAGAGGCAGGGGCTAATTCACCCCTCCACTTT.

The chain has TRBV27 and TRBJ1-5, with TRBD1 as a possible D gene (6 bases). The CDR3 consists of 14 residues. Trimming stripped 8 bases from V and 0 bases from J, with 11 bases between. CDR1 MNHEY and CDR2 SMNVEV come from the germline V gene (reference sequence). The CDR3 DNA reads TGTGCCAGCGGACAGTTTCATAGCAATCAGCCCCAGCATTTT. It codes for CASGQFHSNQPQHF.

V usage is TRBV27 and J usage is TRBJ2-1, with D possibly being TRBD1 (5 bases). The CDR3 has 11 residues. Germline CDR1 and CDR2: MNHEY and SMNVEV (reference sequence). V lost 9 bases and J 7 bases, leaving 10 bases between the germline ends. This chain's CDR3 is CASTRQNEQFF. The CDR3 DNA follows: TGTGCCAGTACCCGACAGAATGAGCAGTTCTTC.

This chain links TRBV6-6 with TRBJ1-1; a possible D gene is TRBD1 (6 bases). Deletions cut 4 bases from V and 3 bases from J, with 18 bases between. Germline-derived CDR1 and CDR2 are MNHNY and SVGAGI (reference sequence). The CDR3 contains 16 residues. CDR3 loop: CASSSGQPHGDTEAFF. In nucleotides, the CDR3 is TGTGCCAGCAGTTCCGGACAGCCCCATGGGGACACTGAAGCTTTCTTT.

J is TRBJ2-1 and V is TRBV28; TRBD1 matches at 9 bases. The germline CDR1 and CDR2 sequences are MDHEN and SYDVKM. J was trimmed by 5 bases and V by 8 bases; bases with no gene match: 7. The CDR3 is 14 residues long. The CDR3 here is CASGNRDRDNEQFF. CDR3 coding DNA: TGTGCCAGCGGAAACCGGGACAGGGACAATGAGCAGTTCTTC.

This chain joins TRBV10-3 and TRBJ2-7, with 7 nucleotides matching TRBD1. The CDR3 consists of 15 residues. Germline values: CDR1 ENHRY, CDR2 SYGVKD. Unmatched junction bases numbered 8, after V lost 3 bases and J lost 3 bases. DNA of the CDR3: TGTGCCATCAGTGATCGCGACAGGGTGCGCTACGAGCAGTACTTC. It yields the protein CAISDRDRVRYEQYF.

This clone was detected once. The rearrangement joins TRBV5-1 to TRBJ1-6, with D uncertain. V shed 0 bases and J shed 10 bases, with 23 bases lying between them. The CDR3 runs 18 residues. Per germline, CDR1 SGHRS and CDR2 YFSETQ. The CDR3 bases are TGCGCCAGCAGCTTGGAGGCGTTGGGAGGGAACTTTCGGTCACCCCTCCACTTT. Encoded protein: CASSLEALGGNFRSPLHF.

The chain uses TRBV4-1 and TRBJ2-4, with a tentative D call TRBD1 (6 bases). V lost 3 bases to trimming and J lost 0 bases, with 9 bases between them. Germline loops: CDR1 MGHRA, CDR2 YSYEKL. This CDR3 spans 15 amino acids. CDR3 protein: CASSHDRLAKNIQYF. The CDR3 DNA is TGCGCCAGCAGCCACGACAGGCTAGCCAAAAACATTCAGTACTTC.

On this clone itself: At one end, the junction sequence differs from germline, possibly due to a read error. The rearrangement joins TRBV7-2 to TRBJ2-5; 8 nucleotides match TRBD1. The CDR3 length is 16 residues. CDR1 and CDR2 from the germline V gene are SGHTA and FQGNSA. In DNA form, the CDR3 reads TGTGCCAGCAGCTTATTATACAGGGGGATCCAAGGGACCCAGTACTTC. This encodes CASSLLYRGIQGTQYF.

The chain has TRBV19 and TRBJ2-5; weak D call: TRBD1 (5 bases). In germline, CDR1 is LNHDA, CDR2 SQIVND (reference sequence). V lost 9 bases and J 2 bases, leaving 19 bases between the germline ends. The length of the CDR3 is 15 residues. The CDR3 bases are TGTGCCAGCTACTCGGGCCGGGCAGGGCAAGAGACCCAGTACTTC. Protein product: CASYSGRAGQETQYF.

V gene TRBV4-1 combines with J gene TRBJ1-5; D is uncertain. The length of the CDR3 is 16 residues. Per the germline V gene, CDR1 is MGHRA and CDR2 is YSYEKL. Trimming stripped 0 bases from V and 5 bases from J, with 14 bases between. The CDR3 loop reads CASSQDSRVRDQPQHF. CDR3 nucleotides: TGCGCCAGCAGCCAAGATAGCCGGGTTCGTGATCAGCCCCAGCATTTT.

This chain uses TRBV28 with TRBJ1-6, with 7 positions matching TRBD1. The CDR3 has 17 residues. Germline V CDR1 and CDR2: MDHEN, SYDVKM. Trimming cost V 4 bases and J 8 bases; bases outside gene matches: 14. CDR3 nucleotides: TGTGCCAGCAGTTGGGGGTATTACAGGGGTGTCGATTCACCCCTCCACTTT. Encoded protein: CASSWGYYRGVDSPLHF. The complete variable domain, with remaining parts taken from reference TRBV28 and TRBJ1-6, reads DVKVTQSSRYLVKRTGEKVFLECVQDMDHENMFWYRQDPGLGLRLIYFSYDVKMKEKGDIPEGYSVSREKKERFSLILESASTNQTSMYLCASSWGYYRGVDSPLHFGNGTRLTVT.

This clone was picked up one time. The chain employs TRBV11-2 and TRBJ2-5, with a weak D call TRBD2 (6 bases). Trimming stripped 4 bases from V and 0 bases from J, with 15 bases between. The CDR3 has 16 residues. Germline CDR1 is SGHAT and CDR2 is FQNNGV. The CDR3 DNA reads TGTGCCAGCAGCTCCCCCCCCGGGACTCACCAAGAGACCCAGTACTTC. Translation gives CASSSPPGTHQETQYF.

The genes are TRBV5-1 and TRBJ2-7; 14 bases fit TRBD2. This CDR3 comprises 17 residues. Germline assignment: CDR1 SGHRS and CDR2 YFSETQ. The ends lost 3 bases at V and 4 bases at J; junction bases unmatched: 9. The CDR3 sequence is CASSSTRLAGGQYEQYF. Written as DNA, the CDR3 is TGCGCCAGCAGCTCGACAAGACTAGCGGGGGGGCAATACGAGCAGTACTTC.

The rearrangement links TRBV6-1 to TRBJ1-5; possible D gene TRBD1, 5 bases. Germline assignment: CDR1 MNHNS and CDR2 SASEGT. V lost 6 bases and J 5 bases, leaving 11 bases between the germline ends. CDR3 size: 13 residues. The CDR3 loop reads CASRVRVDQPQHF. The DNA of the CDR3 is TGTGCCAGCAGGGTCAGGGTGGATCAGCCCCAGCATTTT.

This chain joins TRBV10-3 and TRBJ1-5, with D perhaps matching TRBD1 (5 bases). V gave up 11 bases and J gave up 4 bases, with 12 bases separating them. Germline loops: CDR1 ENHRY, CDR2 SYGVKD. The CDR3 spans 12 residues. The CDR3 sequence: CAPLGGNQPQHF. CDR3 DNA sequence: TGTGCCCCCCTCGGGGGGAATCAGCCCCAGCATTTT.

The chain combines TRBV11-2 with TRBJ2-1, with 7 bases that match TRBD2. The trim removed 5 bases at V and 2 bases at J, leaving 12 bases unmatched. Germline V CDR1 and CDR2: SGHAT, FQNNGV. This CDR3 has 17 amino acids. Written as DNA, the CDR3 is TGTGCCAGCAGCCTCATCGGGGAAGCGGGGCCCTACAATGAGCAGTTCTTC. Its translation: CASSLIGEAGPYNEQFF.

The gene calls are TRBV4-3 and TRBJ2-2; maybe TRBD1 (7 bases). CDR1 and CDR2 (germline): LGHNA, YSLEER. This CDR3 spans 16 amino acids. Trimming shortened V by 4 bases and J by 3 bases, and 15 bases separated the two germline ends. The CDR3 sequence is CASSRQGGIDTGELFF. For the CDR3, the DNA is TGCGCCAGCAGCCGGCAGGGGGGCATCGACACCGGGGAGCTGTTTTTT.

In nucleotides, the CDR3 is TGTGCCAGCAGCCCCGGAGGTACTAGCGGGCCTAGCACAGATACGCAGTATTTT. Protein: CASSPGGTSGPSTDTQYF. The V and J genes are TRBV9 and TRBJ2-3; 9 bases align to TRBD2. Looked up from germline, CDR1 is SGDLS and CDR2 is YYNGEE. This CDR3 spans 18 amino acids. The V and J ends lost 4 bases and 0 bases, in that order; junction bases with no gene match: 12.

The J gene is TRBJ2-1, the V gene TRBV4-3; D possibly corresponds to TRBD1 (7 bases). Germline V gives CDR1 LGHNA, CDR2 YSLEER. V was shortened by 4 bases and J by 4 bases, with 20 bases between the two germline ends. The CDR3 extends over 17 amino acids. The CDR3 bases are TGCGCCAGCAGCCTTCGAAGGAGGGGGCGCGGGTACAATGAGCAGTTCTTC. This codes for CASSLRRRGRGYNEQFF.

J is TRBJ1-2 and V is TRBV7-9; the D gene is possibly TRBD1 (5 bases). Trimming cost V 5 bases and J 9 bases, with 19 bases left between them. There are 14 residues in the CDR3. Germline V gives CDR1 SEHNR, CDR2 FQNEAQ (reference sequence). CDR3 protein: CASSPAGRYVSYTF. DNA of the CDR3: TGTGCCAGCAGCCCAGCGGGACGGTACGTTAGCTACACCTTC.

The CDR3 DNA follows: TGTGCCAGCAGCTCCGGGACAGGGGACAATGAGCAGTTCTTC. Translated: CASSSGTGDNEQFF. The chain couples TRBV6-4 to TRBJ2-1; 10 bases map to TRBD1. In germline, CDR1 is MRHNA, CDR2 SNTAGT. CDR3 size: 14 residues. After removal of 6 bases from V and 5 bases from J, the junction contained 4 bases not matched to a gene.